The rows below give T cell receptor beta chains drawn from one sample of a study. TCRdb called the RT-PCR reads again in MiXCR, with one record for every CDR3 protein. The sample records hundreds of thousands of distinct CDR3 sequences, 12% to 15% being singletons. The sequencing input was memory CD4+ T cells from blood. Receptor source: a female donor in good health, serving as a healthy control. The CDR3 runs from the conserved cysteine through the conserved F or W. The D gene is left open where the match is weak. The size field is filled for only some rows; it gives once, few, many or a size class.

J gene	D gene	V gene	clone size	CDR3 DNA	CDR3 protein
TRBJ2-1	NA	TRBV24-1	NA	TGTGCCACCAGTGATTGGGTTAGCTCCTACAATGAGCAGTTCTTC	CATSDWVSSYNEQFF
TRBJ1-5	NA	TRBV4-3	few	TGCGCCAGCAGCCAAGATCGGGCAGGCCCACAGCCCCAGCATTTT	CASSQDRAGPQPQHF
TRBJ2-1	NA	TRBV7-9	NA	TGTGCCAGCAGCTTAAGGGGACACGGAGCCTACAATGAGCAGTTCTTC	CASSLRGHGAYNEQFF
TRBJ2-5	TRBD2	TRBV2	NA	TGTGCCAGCAGTGGTTTGATAGCGGGAGAGGTTGAGACCCAGTACTTC	CASSGLIAGEVETQYF
TRBJ2-1	NA	TRBV7-3	NA	TGTGCCAGCAGCTTAGAGACGGGGTCGGGGAGTCGGCAGTTCTTC	CASSLETGSGSRQFF
TRBJ2-6	NA	TRBV7-9	NA	TGTGCCAGCAGCTCCCCCAATATGTGGGGGAGAGGGGCCAACGTCCTGACTTTC	CASSSPNMWGRGANVLTF
TRBJ2-1	TRBD2	TRBV7-3	few	TGTGCCAGCAGCCGGACTAGCAGCCATAGCTCCTACAATGAGCAGTTCTTC	CASSRTSSHSSYNEQFF
TRBJ2-1	NA	TRBV5-1	NA	TGCGCCAGCAGCCCCACTATTAGACGGGACAATGAGCAGTTCTTC	CASSPTIRRDNEQFF
TRBJ1-2	NA	TRBV12-3/TRBV12-4	NA	TGTGCCAGCACCTTGGGTGTTCACTATGGCTACACCTTC	CASTLGVHYGYTF
TRBJ1-1	NA	TRBV25-1	many	TGTGCCAGCAGTCTACCCGACAGCCTTGAAGCTTTCTTT	CASSLPDSLEAFF
TRBJ2-3	TRBD2	TRBV7-2	few	TGTGCCAGCAGCTTAAGCGGGAGCGCAGATACGCAGTATTTT	CASSLSGSADTQYF
TRBJ1-1	NA	TRBV15	NA	TGTGCCACCAGCAGACAGGGGAGGACTGAAGCTTTCTTT	CATSRQGRTEAFF
TRBJ1-2	TRBD1	TRBV29-1	many	TGCAGCGACAAGACAGGGGGCTATGGCTACACCTTC	CSDKTGGYGYTF
TRBJ1-1	NA	TRBV2	few	TGTGCCAGCACCATTACCGTGAACACTGAAGCTTTCTTT	CASTITVNTEAFF
TRBJ2-1	NA	TRBV6-5	many	TGTGCCAGCAGTCTTCCAGGGGGGGGCAAGGTTGTGAATGAGCAGTTCTTC	CASSLPGGGKVVNEQFF
TRBJ1-4	NA	TRBV20-1	few	TGCAGTGCCCAGGACAACCGTGGTGAAAAACTGTTTTTT	CSAQDNRGEKLFF
TRBJ2-6	NA	TRBV27	few	TGTGCCAGCAGTCCTACGTCGAGGGCCAACGTCCTGACTTTC	CASSPTSRANVLTF
TRBJ2-7	NA	TRBV5-1	few	TGCGCCAGCAGTCCCCAGGGGGGTTCCCTGGGCGAGCAGTACTTC	CASSPQGGSLGEQYF
TRBJ1-2	NA	TRBV20-1	many	TGCAGTGCTAGTCGAGGGGAAAGCTACACCTTC	CSASRGESYTF
TRBJ2-6	NA	TRBV20-1	NA	TGCAGTGCTATCAGGGACTCTGGGGCCAACGTCCTGACTTTC	CSAIRDSGANVLTF
TRBJ2-7	NA	TRBV12-3/TRBV12-4	many	TGTGCCAGCAGTCGACTGACGGACTCCTACGAGCAGTACTTC	CASSRLTDSYEQYF
TRBJ2-5	NA	TRBV7-2	many	TGTGCCAGCAGCTTAATGTTCAGCCGGGGTGGGGAAACCCAGTACTTC	CASSLMFSRGGETQYF
TRBJ2-7	TRBD2	TRBV10-3	NA	TGTGCCACAAGGGGAACCGGGACTAGCGGAACCTACGAGCAGTACTTC	CATRGTGTSGTYEQYF
TRBJ1-2	NA	TRBV12-3/TRBV12-4	few	TGTGCCAGCAGTCGGCGGCGGACCTCCTATGGCTACACCTTC	CASSRRRTSYGYTF
TRBJ2-5	TRBD1	TRBV18	NA	TGTGCCAGCTCACCGATGGCCGGGACAGGGCAAGAGACCCAGTACTTC	CASSPMAGTGQETQYF
TRBJ2-7	TRBD1	TRBV27	many	TGTGCCAGCAGTCGTAAACACCCGGGACAGGGGGTGATGGCCTACGAGCAGTACTTC	CASSRKHPGQGVMAYEQYF
TRBJ1-1	TRBD1	TRBV29-1	NA	TGCAGCGGGCGACAGGGGGCTGTGAGAACTGAAGCTTTCTTT	CSGRQGAVRTEAFF
TRBJ2-5	TRBD2	TRBV20-1	many	TGCAGTGCTAGCGGGAGGGCCTTCCGGGGAGAGACCCAGTACTTC	CSASGRAFRGETQYF
TRBJ2-5	NA	TRBV6-2/TRBV6-3	NA	TGTGCCAGCAGGGGCAGCCTAACTCAAGAGACCCAGTACTTC	CASRGSLTQETQYF
TRBJ2-1	TRBD2	TRBV20-1	few	TGCAGTGCCACCTACCCTCCGGGACTAGCGGGGGGGAGCTCCTACAATGAGCAGTTCTTC	CSATYPPGLAGGSSYNEQFF
TRBJ2-3	NA	TRBV12-3/TRBV12-4	NA	TGTGCCAGCAGTCGCGCGAACACAGATACGCAGTATTTT	CASSRANTDTQYF
TRBJ2-7	TRBD1	TRBV6-2/TRBV6-3	few	TGTGCCAGCACCCAGGGGGCTTTGACCTACGAGCAGTACTTC	CASTQGALTYEQYF
TRBJ2-2	NA	TRBV5-1	NA	TGCGCCAGCAGCGCGGGGCACGGCGACACCGGGGAGCTGTTTTTT	CASSAGHGDTGELFF
TRBJ2-3	NA	TRBV6-2/TRBV6-3	many	TGTGCCAGCAGCACCCTCGGTCTGGGATTAGGCACAGATACGCAGTATTTT	CASSTLGLGLGTDTQYF
TRBJ1-6	NA	TRBV20-1	many	TGCAGTGCTAGGGCAGGGGCTTCGAATTCACCCCTCCACTTT	CSARAGASNSPLHF
TRBJ1-1	NA	TRBV10-3	NA	TGTGCCATCAGTGAGTCGAACTGGAACACTGAAGCTTTCTTT	CAISESNWNTEAFF
TRBJ1-5	NA	TRBV20-1	NA	TGCAGTGCTACGAAAGGAGGGGTTTCTAGCAATCAGCCCCAGCATTTT	CSATKGGVSSNQPQHF
TRBJ2-1	NA	TRBV27	few	TGTGCCAGCAGCTCCTCCATTTTCAATGAGCAGTTCTTC	CASSSSIFNEQFF
TRBJ2-2	NA	TRBV12-3/TRBV12-4	NA	TGTGCCAGCACCGAAAACGGGTACACCGGGGAGCTGTTTTTT	CASTENGYTGELFF
TRBJ2-2	TRBD1	TRBV20-1	few	TGCAGTGCTAGAGATCACGACAGGGTCGAGGGGAACACCGGGGAGCTGTTTTTT	CSARDHDRVEGNTGELFF
TRBJ2-5	TRBD1	TRBV19	few	TGTGCCAGTAGGCCGAGACAGGGGGACCAAGAGACCCAGTACTTC	CASRPRQGDQETQYF